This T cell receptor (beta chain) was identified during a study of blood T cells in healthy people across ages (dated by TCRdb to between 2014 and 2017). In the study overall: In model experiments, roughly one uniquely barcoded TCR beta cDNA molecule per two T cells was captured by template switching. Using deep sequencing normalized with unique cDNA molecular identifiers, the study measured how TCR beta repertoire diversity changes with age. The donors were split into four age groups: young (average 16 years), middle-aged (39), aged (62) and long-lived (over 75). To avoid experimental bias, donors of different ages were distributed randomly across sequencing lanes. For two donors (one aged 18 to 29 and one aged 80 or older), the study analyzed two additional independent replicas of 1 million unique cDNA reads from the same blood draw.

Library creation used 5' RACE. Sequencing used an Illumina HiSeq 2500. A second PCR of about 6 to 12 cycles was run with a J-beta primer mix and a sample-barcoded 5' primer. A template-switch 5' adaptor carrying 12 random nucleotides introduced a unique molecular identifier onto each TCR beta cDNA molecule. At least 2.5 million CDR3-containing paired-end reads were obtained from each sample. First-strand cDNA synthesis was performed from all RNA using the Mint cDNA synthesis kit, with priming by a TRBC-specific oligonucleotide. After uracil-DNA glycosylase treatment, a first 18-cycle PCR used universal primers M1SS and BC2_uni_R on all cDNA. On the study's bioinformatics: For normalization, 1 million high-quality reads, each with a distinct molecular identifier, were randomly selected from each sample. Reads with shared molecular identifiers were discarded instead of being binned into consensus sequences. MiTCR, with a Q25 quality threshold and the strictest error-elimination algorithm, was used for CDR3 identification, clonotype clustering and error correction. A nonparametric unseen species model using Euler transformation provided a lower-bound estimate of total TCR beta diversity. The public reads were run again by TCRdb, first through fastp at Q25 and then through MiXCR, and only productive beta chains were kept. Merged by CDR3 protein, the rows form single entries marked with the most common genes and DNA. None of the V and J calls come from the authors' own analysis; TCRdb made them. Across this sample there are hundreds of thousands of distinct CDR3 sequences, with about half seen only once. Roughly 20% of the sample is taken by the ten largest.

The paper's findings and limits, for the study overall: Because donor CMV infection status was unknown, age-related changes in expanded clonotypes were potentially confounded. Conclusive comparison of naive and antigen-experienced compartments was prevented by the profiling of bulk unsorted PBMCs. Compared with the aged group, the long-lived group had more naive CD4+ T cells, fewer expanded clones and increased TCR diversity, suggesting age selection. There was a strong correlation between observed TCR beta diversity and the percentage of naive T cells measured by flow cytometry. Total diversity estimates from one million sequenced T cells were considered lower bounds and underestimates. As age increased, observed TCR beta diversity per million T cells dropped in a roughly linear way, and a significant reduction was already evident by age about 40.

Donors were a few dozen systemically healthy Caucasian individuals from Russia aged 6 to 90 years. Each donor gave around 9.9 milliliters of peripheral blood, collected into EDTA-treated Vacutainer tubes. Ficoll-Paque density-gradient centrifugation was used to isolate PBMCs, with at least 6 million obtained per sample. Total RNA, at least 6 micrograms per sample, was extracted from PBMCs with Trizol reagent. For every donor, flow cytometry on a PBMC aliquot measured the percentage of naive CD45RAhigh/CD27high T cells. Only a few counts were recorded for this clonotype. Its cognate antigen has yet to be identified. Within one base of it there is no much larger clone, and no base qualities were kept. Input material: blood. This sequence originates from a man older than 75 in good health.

The CDR3 loop reads CASRGRTSGKYEQYF. Read as DNA, the sequence is TGTGCCAGCAGGGGTAGGACTAGCGGGAAATACGAGCAGTACTTC. The rearranged segments are TRBV6-6 and TRBJ2-7; 12 junctional bases match TRBD2. For this chain, trimming is 6 bases at the V end and 4 bases at the J end, and the number of junction bases without a gene match is 7. CDR1 and CDR2 are read off the germline V gene (reference sequence) as MNHNY and SVGAGI. From cysteine to phenylalanine, the CDR3 is 15 amino acids long. The read is trimmed to its CDR3 DNA, 45 bases read in frame from base 1.